What follows are 16 T cell receptor beta chains derived from one specimen sequenced in a study of T cells in tuberculosis. Assay used: immunoSEQ multiplex PCR; TCRdb lists only in-frame clones, some missing. The sample lists fewer than 30,000 clones, more than 80% occurring once. What was sequenced was PBMCs. Receptor source: a donor aged 10-29 years with latent tuberculosis or without tuberculosis infection.

The chain combines TRBV9 with TRBJ2-1, with TRBD2 matching over 11 bases. There are 19 residues in the CDR3. Looked up from germline, CDR1 is SGDLS and CDR2 is YYNGEE. The trim removed 2 bases at V and 8 bases at J, leaving 18 bases unmatched. CDR3 sequence (DNA): TGTGCCAGCAGCGTTAATCCTAGCGGGGGGTCCGCTTACGACGATGAGCAGTTCTTC. It specifies CASSVNPSGGSAYDDEQFF.

V usage is TRBV27 and J usage is TRBJ2-2; D is unresolved. Germline CDR1 MNHEY, CDR2 SMNVEV (reference sequence). CDR3 length: 14 amino acids. V was trimmed by 2 bases and J by 5 bases, leaving 9 bases between them. The CDR3 protein is CASSLGALTGELFF. As DNA, the CDR3 is TGTGCCAGCAGTTTAGGAGCATTAACCGGGGAGCTGTTTTTT.

The V and J genes are TRBV6-1 and TRBJ2-4; D not certain. Germline V CDR1 and CDR2: MNHNS, SASEGT. The length of the CDR3 is 15 residues. Trimming removed 2 bases from V and 0 bases from J, with 8 bases in between. The CDR3, as DNA: TGTGCCAGCAGTGAATATCCGGGAGCCAAAAACATTCAGTACTTC. It encodes CASSEYPGAKNIQYF.

V is TRBV5-1 and J is TRBJ1-4; TRBD1 aligns across 8 bases. The trim removed 5 bases at V and 3 bases at J, leaving 3 bases unmatched. Looked up from germline, CDR1 is SGHRS and CDR2 is YFSETQ. CDR3 length: 14 residues. The CDR3 region is CASRSTGANEKLFF. CDR3 sequence (DNA): TGCGCCAGCAGGTCGACAGGGGCTAATGAAAAACTGTTTTTT. The full variable domain, completed using reference TRBV5-1 and TRBJ1-4, is KAGVTQTPRYLIKTRGQQVTLSCSPISGHRSVSWYQQTPGQGLQFLFEYFSETQRNKGNFPGRFSGRQFSNSRSEMNVSTLELGDSALYLCASRSTGANEKLFFGSGTQLSVL.

The chain joins TRBV5-1 to TRBJ2-7, with D possibly being TRBD1 (6 bases). CDR1 is SGHRS and CDR2 is YFSETQ in the germline V gene. This CDR3 is 14 amino acids long. With 0 bases removed from V and 2 bases from J, the gap between germline ends came to 9 bases. The CDR3 DNA reads TGCGCCAGCAGCTTGGGGGGGCCCACCTACGAGCAGTACTTC. It specifies CASSLGGPTYEQYF.

The V call is TRBV10-1, the J call TRBJ1-2; 11 bases match TRBD1. The ends lost 4 bases at V and 1 base at J; junction bases unmatched: 11. Germline CDR1 is WNHNN and CDR2 is SYGVQD (reference sequence). The CDR3 spans 18 residues. The CDR3 here is CASSGTTDRGPFNYGYTF. CDR3 DNA sequence: TGCGCCAGCAGTGGGACGACGGACAGGGGGCCATTTAACTATGGCTACACCTTC.

The V gene is TRBV5-6, the J gene TRBJ1-6, with TRBD1 matching over 7 bases. Germline V gene lookup returns CDR1 SGHDT and CDR2 YYEEEE. This CDR3 contains 15 residues. After removal of 0 bases from V and 10 bases from J, the junction contained 7 bases not matched to a gene. Written as DNA, the CDR3 is TGTGCCAGCAGCTTGGAGACAGGGAACGGATCACCCCTCCACTTT. It translates to CASSLETGNGSPLHF.

The rearrangement links TRBV19 to TRBJ2-7, with D perhaps matching TRBD2 (6 bases). Germline V CDR1 and CDR2: LNHDA, SQIVND (reference sequence). Trimming took off 6 bases at V and 0 bases at J, with 12 bases between the two ends. The CDR3 runs to 14 residues. The CDR3 DNA reads as TGTGCCAGTAGCCCTAGCGACAGCTCCTACGAGCAGTACTTC. This sequence encodes CASSPSDSSYEQYF.

This sequence joins TRBV6-1 and TRBJ2-3; D possibly corresponds to TRBD1 (6 bases). Germline values: CDR1 MNHNS, CDR2 SASEGT. With 6 bases removed from V and 8 bases from J, the gap between germline ends came to 15 bases. The CDR3 covers 13 residues. The CDR3 loop is CASRGTSPGTQYF. CDR3 nucleotide sequence: TGTGCCAGCAGGGGGACAAGCCCGGGTACGCAGTATTTT.

The chain links TRBV11-3 to TRBJ2-3; tentative D call: TRBD2 (6 bases). There are 15 residues in the CDR3. V was clipped by 5 bases and J by 1 base, with 13 bases between them. Per the germline V gene, CDR1 is SGHNT and CDR2 is YENEEA. Here the CDR3 DNA reads TGTGCCAGCAGCCGGGCGGGGTCTGGCACAGATACGCAGTATTTT. This translates into CASSRAGSGTDTQYF. The full variable domain, its missing parts supplied by reference TRBV11-3 and TRBJ2-3, is EAGVVQSPRYKIIEKKQPVAFWCNPISGHNTLYWYLQNLGQGPELLIRYENEEAVDDSQLPKDRFSAERLKGVDSTLKIQPAELGDSAVYLCASSRAGSGTDTQYFGPGTRLTVL.

CDR3 nucleotide sequence: TGTGCCTGGAAACCGGGGCTCGGACAGGTCCCTATGAGCTCCTACAATGAGCAGTTCTTC. Translating it yields CAWKPGLGQVPMSSYNEQFF. This rearrangement joins TRBV30 to TRBJ2-1; 7 positions match TRBD1. Germline V CDR1 and CDR2: GTSNPN, SVGIG (reference sequence). CDR3 length equals 20 residues. With 4 bases clipped from V and 0 bases from J, the junction kept 21 bases outside the gene matches.

The J gene is TRBJ1-3, the V gene TRBV29-1, with a possible D match to TRBD1 (5 bases). The CDR3 is 15 residues long. Trimming pared 4 bases from V and 2 bases from J, leaving 15 bases between. Germline CDR1 is SQVTM and CDR2 is ANQGSEA. The CDR3 here is CSVVQAGTTGNTIYF. CDR3 nucleotides: TGCAGCGTTGTCCAGGCAGGGACTACTGGAAACACCATATATTTT.

The chain has TRBV28 and TRBJ2-7, with 9 bases identical to TRBD2. The CDR3 sequence is 12 residues long. J gave up 10 bases and V 6 bases, and 7 bases lay outside the gene matches. Germline values: CDR1 MDHEN, CDR2 SYDVKM. CDR3 sequence reads: CASRNSGGLQYF. The CDR3, as DNA: TGTGCCAGCAGGAATAGCGGGGGTTTACAGTACTTC.

The gene calls are TRBV27 and TRBJ2-1; tentatively, D is TRBD2 (5 bases). This CDR3 is 16 amino acids long. The germline V gene encodes CDR1 MNHEY and CDR2 SMNVEV (reference sequence). Trimming removed 6 bases from V and 3 bases from J, with 18 bases in between. CDR3 region: CASRLSHSGLYNEQFF. The CDR3 nucleotides read TGTGCCAGCAGACTAAGCCACAGCGGACTCTACAATGAGCAGTTCTTC.

V is TRBV2 and J is TRBJ2-3; 7 positions agree with TRBD2. J lost 1 base, V lost 4 bases, and 5 bases had no gene match. CDR3 length: 15 amino acids. Per germline, CDR1 SNHLY and CDR2 FYNNEI. The CDR3 nucleotides read TGTGCCAGCAGTGTGGAGGGAGGGGGCACAGATACGCAGTATTTT. It specifies CASSVEGGGTDTQYF.

The chain employs TRBV5-1 and TRBJ2-1, with TRBD2 matching over 14 bases. The V gene end was trimmed by 5 bases and the J gene end by 12 bases; junction bases not matched to a gene: 16. This CDR3 has 17 residues. Germline loops: CDR1 SGHRS, CDR2 YFSETQ. CDR3 protein: CASSRGSGTSGRMGQFF. CDR3 bases: TGCGCCAGCAGTCGGGGGTCTGGGACTAGCGGGAGAATGGGGCAGTTCTTC.